The clone carrying this T cell receptor (beta chain) was detected ten times or more. The sample is drawn from a study of T cells in Graves' hyperthyroidism and ophthalmopathy. On the study more broadly: Before any treatment, at initial diagnosis, peripheral blood was collected.

In germline, CDR1 is SGHTA, CDR2 FQGNSA. Trimming took 4 bases from V and 2 from J, leaving 9 bases between them. The CDR3 is made up of 13 amino acids. Inclusion characteristics of ophthalmopathy patients comprised a Clinical Activity Score of at least 3, a NOSPECS grade of at least 4, and duration under 3 months. Any patient presenting with uncontrolled infection, other autoimmune disease, pregnancy or lactation was left out. RNA transcripts provided the source from which TCR beta CDR3 regions were amplified. The HTBI primer set was used in a first-round RT-PCR of the TCR CDR3. In TCRdb, the multiplex PCR reads were re-called with MiXCR into one record per CDR3 protein. Of around 620,000 distinct CDR3 sequences listed, 11% to 15% are singletons.

Input material: blood. The origin of this receptor is a woman aged 18-29 years with Graves' ophthalmopathy. V gene TRBV7-2 combines with J gene TRBJ2-7; D is ambiguous. Here the CDR3 reads CASSSFWAYEQYF. CDR3 DNA sequence: TGTGCCAGCAGCTCATTCTGGGCCTACGAGCAGTACTTC. The whole variable domain, remainder taken from reference TRBV7-2 and TRBJ2-7, is GAGVSQSPSNKVTEKGKDVELRCDPISGHTALYWYRQSLGQGLEFLIYFQGNSAPDKSGLPSDRFSAERTGGSVSTLTIQRTQQEDSAVYLCASSSFWAYEQYFGPGTRLTVT.